This TCR beta chain was captured in a study of blood T cell repertoires in COVID-19. This table comes from immunoSEQ multiplex PCR, and its TCRdb copy is limited to in-frame clones, with some not included. This table holds 150,000 to 200,000 clones, about 80% found once. This CDR3 is built from 13 residues. The germline V gene has CDR1 LNHDA and CDR2 SQIVND (reference sequence). V lost 6 bases to trimming and J lost 0 bases, with 7 bases between them. Sequenced sample: peripheral blood. The sequence derives from a woman in her 70s with acute or convalescent COVID-19. J is TRBJ2-3 and V is TRBV19; D uncertain. The CDR3 reads CASRLSSTDTQYF. The CDR3 region has the DNA TGTGCCAGTAGGCTATCTAGCACAGATACGCAGTATTTT.